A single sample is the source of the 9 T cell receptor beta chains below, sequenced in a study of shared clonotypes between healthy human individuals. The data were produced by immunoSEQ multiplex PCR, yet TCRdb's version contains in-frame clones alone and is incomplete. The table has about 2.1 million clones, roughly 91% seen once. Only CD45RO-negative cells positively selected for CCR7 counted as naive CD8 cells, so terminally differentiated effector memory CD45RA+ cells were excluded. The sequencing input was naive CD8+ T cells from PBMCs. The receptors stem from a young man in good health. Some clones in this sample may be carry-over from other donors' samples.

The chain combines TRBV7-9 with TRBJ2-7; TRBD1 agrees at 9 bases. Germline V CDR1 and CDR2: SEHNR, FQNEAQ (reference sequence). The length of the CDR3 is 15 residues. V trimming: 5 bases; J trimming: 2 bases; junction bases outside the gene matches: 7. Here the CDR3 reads CASSPGTGSTYEQYF. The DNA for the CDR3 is TGTGCCAGCAGCCCAGGGACAGGGTCGACCTACGAGCAGTACTTC.

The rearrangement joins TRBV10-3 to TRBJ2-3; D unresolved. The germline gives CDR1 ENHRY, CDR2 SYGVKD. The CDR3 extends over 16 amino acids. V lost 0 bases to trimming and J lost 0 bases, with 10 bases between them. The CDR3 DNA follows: TGTGCCATCAGTGAGTCGAAAGGCCGTAGCACAGATACGCAGTATTTT. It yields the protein CAISESKGRSTDTQYF.

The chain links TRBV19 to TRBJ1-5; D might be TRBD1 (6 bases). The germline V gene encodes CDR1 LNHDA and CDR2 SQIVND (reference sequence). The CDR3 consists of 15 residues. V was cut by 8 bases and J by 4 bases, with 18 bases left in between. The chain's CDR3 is CASSHSTGLNQPQHF. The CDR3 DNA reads TGTGCCAGTTCACATTCGACAGGTTTGAATCAGCCCCAGCATTTT.

CDR3 coding DNA: TGTGCCAGCAGCCGTGACTGGGGGCAAGAGACCCAGTACTTC. Its translation is CASSRDWGQETQYF. The chain joins TRBV5-8 to TRBJ2-5; D is possibly TRBD1 or TRBD2 (5 bases each). V was shortened by 4 bases and J by 2 bases, with 12 bases between the two germline ends. Germline V gene data show CDR1 as SGHTS and CDR2 as YDEGEE. The CDR3 spans 14 residues.

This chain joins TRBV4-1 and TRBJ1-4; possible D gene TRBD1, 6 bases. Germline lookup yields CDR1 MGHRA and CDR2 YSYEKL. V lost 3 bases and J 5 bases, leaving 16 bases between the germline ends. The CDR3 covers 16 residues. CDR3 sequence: CASSQDGQPSNEKLFF. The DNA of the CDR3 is TGCGCCAGCAGCCAGGACGGACAGCCATCAAATGAAAAACTGTTTTTT.

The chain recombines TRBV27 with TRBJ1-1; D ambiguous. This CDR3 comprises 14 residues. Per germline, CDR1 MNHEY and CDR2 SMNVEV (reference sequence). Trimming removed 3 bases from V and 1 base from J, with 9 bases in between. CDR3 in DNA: TGTGCCAGCAGTTTTGACCCAAGGAACACTGAAGCTTTCTTT. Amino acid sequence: CASSFDPRNTEAFF.

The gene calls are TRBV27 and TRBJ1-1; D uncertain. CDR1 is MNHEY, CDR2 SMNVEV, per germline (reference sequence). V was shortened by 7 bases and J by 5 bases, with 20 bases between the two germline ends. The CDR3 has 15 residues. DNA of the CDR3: TGTGCCAGCATGGAGAGGCCCCCAATTGCAACTGAAGCTTTCTTT. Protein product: CASMERPPIATEAFF.

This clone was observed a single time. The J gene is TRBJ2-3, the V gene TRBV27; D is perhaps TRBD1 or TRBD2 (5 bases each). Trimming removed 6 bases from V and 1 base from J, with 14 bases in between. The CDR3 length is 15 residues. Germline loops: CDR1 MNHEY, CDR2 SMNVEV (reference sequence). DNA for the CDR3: TGTGCCAGCAGGTCTGGGGGAAGCGGCACAGATACGCAGTATTTT. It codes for CASRSGGSGTDTQYF.

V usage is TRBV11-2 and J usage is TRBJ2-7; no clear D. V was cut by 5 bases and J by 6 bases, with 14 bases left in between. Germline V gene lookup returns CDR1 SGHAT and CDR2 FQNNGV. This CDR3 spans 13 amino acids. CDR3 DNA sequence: TGTGCCAGCAGCCTCGGCCATGCCCTCGAGCAGTACTTC. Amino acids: CASSLGHALEQYF.